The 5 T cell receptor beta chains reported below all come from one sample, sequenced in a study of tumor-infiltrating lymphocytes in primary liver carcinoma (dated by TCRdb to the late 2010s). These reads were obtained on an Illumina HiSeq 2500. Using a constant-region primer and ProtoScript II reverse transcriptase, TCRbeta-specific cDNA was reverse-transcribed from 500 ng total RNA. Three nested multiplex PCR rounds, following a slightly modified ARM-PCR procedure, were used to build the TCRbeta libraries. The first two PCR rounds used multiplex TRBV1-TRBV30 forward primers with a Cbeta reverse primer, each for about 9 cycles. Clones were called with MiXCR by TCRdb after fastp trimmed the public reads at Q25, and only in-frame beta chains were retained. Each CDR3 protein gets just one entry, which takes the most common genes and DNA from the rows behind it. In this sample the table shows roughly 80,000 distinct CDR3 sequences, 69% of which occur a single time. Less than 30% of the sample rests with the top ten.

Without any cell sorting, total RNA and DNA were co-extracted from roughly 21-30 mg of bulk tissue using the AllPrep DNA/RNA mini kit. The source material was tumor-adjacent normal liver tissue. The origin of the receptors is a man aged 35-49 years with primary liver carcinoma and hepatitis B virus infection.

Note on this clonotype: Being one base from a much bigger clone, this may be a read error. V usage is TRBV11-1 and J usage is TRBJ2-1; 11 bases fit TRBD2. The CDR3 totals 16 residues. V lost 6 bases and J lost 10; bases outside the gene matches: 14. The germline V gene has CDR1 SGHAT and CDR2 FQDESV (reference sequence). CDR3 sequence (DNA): TGTGCCAGCAGACCCCGGGTACTAGCGGGAGTCGGGGAGCAGTTCTTC. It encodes CASRPRVLAGVGEQFF.

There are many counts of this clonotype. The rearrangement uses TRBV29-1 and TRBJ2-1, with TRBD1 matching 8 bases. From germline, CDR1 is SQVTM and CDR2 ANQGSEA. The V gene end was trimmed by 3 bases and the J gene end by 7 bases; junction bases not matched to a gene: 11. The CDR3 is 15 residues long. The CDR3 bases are TGCAGCGTTGAGGGAGCAGGGGGCCTATTTAATGAGCAGTTCTTC. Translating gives CSVEGAGGLFNEQFF.

The CDR3 nucleotides are TGTGCCAGCAGCATAACACCCAGCTGCGAGCAGTACTTC. It codes for CASSITPSCEQYF. The chain recombines TRBV11-3 with TRBJ2-7; no firm D call. This CDR3 comprises 13 residues. V lost 5 bases, J lost 6 bases, and 14 bases lay in between. Germline V gene lookup returns CDR1 SGHNT and CDR2 YENEEA.

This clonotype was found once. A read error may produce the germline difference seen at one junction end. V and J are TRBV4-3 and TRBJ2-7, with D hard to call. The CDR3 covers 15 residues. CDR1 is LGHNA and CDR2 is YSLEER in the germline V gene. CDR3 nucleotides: TGCGCCAGCAGCCAAGCTTGGTCAAGGGCCTATGAGCAGTACTTC. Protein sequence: CASSQAWSRAYEQYF.

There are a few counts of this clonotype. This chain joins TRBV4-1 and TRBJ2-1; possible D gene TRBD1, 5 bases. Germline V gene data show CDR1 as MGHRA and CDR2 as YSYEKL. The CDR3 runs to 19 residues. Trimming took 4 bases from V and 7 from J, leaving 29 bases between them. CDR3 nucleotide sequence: TGCGCCAGCAGCCGAAGGGGCCTGGTGGTTCCGGGCTCGAGTAATGAGCAGTTCTTC. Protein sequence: CASSRRGLVVPGSSNEQFF.